The text below deals with one T cell receptor (beta chain). This record comes from a study of cytomegalovirus exposure and HLA in healthy donors. This PCR relied on a set of 60 Vbeta primers and 13 Jbeta primers. Here immunoSEQ multiplex PCR was the method, and the copy in TCRdb shows in-frame clones only, minus some. The sample lists around 170,000 clones, around 72% seen once, with 6.5% to 9% in the top ten. At sampling all donors were nominally healthy, likely with unrecorded immune exposures. Sample: PBMCs. This sequence originates from a woman in her 40s in good health and CMV-seropositive.

The CDR3: CASSPSDSQNTEAFF. The CDR3 nucleotides are TGTGCCAGCTCACCTTCGGACAGCCAGAACACTGAAGCTTTCTTT. The chain combines TRBV18 with TRBJ1-1; possibly TRBD1 for D (6 bases). The CDR3 covers 15 residues. Germline V gene data show CDR1 as KGHSH and CDR2 as LQKENI. V lost 3 bases to trimming and J lost 1 base, with 12 bases between them.